This note documents a single T cell receptor beta chain sequence. The antigen remains undetermined. This specimen belongs to a study of beta chain features in type 1 diabetes. Study-level results: People with Type 1 diabetes carried modestly yet significantly shorter TCRB CDR3s in all four CD4+ subsets.

The CDR3 totals 14 residues. Trimming cost V 4 bases and J 2 bases, with 13 bases left between them. Germline CDR1 SGDLS, CDR2 YYNGEE. Investigators reverse transcribed all isolated RNA, so they sequenced expressed TCRB transcripts. Clones were sequenced by immunoSEQ multiplex PCR, and TCRdb holds only the in-frame ones, with some missing. The sample lists a few hundred thousand clones; 10% to 15% were seen once. The sequence was collected from a woman younger than 35 with type 1 diabetes. The sample was naive CD4+ T cells from blood. The rearrangement uses TRBV9 and TRBJ2-7; perhaps TRBD2 as D (5 bases). CDR3 coding DNA: TGTGCCAGCAGCCCTTTGGCCGGGACCTACGAGCAGTACTTC. It yields the protein CASSPLAGTYEQYF.